Here is one T cell receptor (beta chain) with its context. Possible read error: a much larger clone is one base away. Using RNA template, CDR3s of TCR alpha and beta were amplified with iRepertoire arm-PCR. MiXCR was run by TCRdb on the multiplex PCR reads, yielding one entry per CDR3 protein. The sample gives fewer than 500,000 distinct CDR3 sequences, 41% of which show up once; around 12% is in the top ten. Losses at the gene ends were 6 bases for V and 4 bases for J; bases not matched to a gene: 7. Germline V gives CDR1 MNHEY, CDR2 SMNVEV (reference sequence). The CDR3 runs 15 residues. These data belong to a study of glioma-infiltrating T cells.

The rearrangement uses TRBV27 and TRBJ2-1; 9 bases align to TRBD2. Sample: glioma tissue, nonneoplastic brain tissue, or PBMCs (not recorded which). This receptor was obtained from a human donor with low-grade glioma or glioblastoma, undergoing nonglioma brain surgery, or in good health (not recorded which). Here the CDR3 reads CASRLPAGGYNEQFF. The CDR3 bases are TGTGCCAGCAGATTACCAGCGGGAGGTTACAATGAGCAGTTCTTC.